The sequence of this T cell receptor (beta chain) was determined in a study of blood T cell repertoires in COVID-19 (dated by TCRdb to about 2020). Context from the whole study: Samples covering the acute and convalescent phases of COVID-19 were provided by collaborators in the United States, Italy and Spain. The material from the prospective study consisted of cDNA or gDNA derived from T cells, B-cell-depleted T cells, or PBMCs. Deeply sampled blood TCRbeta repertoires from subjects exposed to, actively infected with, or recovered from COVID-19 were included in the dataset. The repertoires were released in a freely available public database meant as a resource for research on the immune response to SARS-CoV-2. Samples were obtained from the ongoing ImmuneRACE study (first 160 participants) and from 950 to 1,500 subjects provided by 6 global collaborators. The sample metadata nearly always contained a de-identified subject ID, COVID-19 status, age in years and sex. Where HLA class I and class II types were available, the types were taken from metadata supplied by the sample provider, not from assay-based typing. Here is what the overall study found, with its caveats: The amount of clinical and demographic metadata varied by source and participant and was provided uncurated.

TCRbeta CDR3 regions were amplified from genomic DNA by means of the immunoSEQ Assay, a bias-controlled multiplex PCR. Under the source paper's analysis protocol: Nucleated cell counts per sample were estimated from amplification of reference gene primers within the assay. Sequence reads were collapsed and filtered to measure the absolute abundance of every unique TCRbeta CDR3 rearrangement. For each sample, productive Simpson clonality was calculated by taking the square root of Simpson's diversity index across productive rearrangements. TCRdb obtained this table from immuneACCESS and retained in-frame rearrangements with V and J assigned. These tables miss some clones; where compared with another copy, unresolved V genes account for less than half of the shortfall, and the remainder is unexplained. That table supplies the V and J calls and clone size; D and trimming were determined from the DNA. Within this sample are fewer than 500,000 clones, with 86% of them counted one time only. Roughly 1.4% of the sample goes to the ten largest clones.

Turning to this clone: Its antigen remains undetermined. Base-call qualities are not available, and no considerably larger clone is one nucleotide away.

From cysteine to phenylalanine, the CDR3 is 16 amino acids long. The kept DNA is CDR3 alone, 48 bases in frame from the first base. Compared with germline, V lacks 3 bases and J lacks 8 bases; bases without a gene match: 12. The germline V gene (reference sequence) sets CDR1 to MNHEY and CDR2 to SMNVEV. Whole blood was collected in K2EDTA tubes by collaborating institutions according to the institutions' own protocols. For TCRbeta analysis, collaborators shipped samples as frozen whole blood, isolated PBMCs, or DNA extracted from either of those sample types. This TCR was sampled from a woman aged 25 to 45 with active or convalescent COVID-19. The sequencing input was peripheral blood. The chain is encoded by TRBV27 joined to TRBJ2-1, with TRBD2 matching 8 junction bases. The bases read TGTGCCAGCAGTTTGGAGGCAGCGGGAGTTCCCCATGAGCAGTTCTTC. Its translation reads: CASSLEAAGVPHEQFF.